Listed below are T cell receptor beta chains from one sample, sequenced in a study of blood T cell repertoires in COVID-19. Sequenced by immunoSEQ multiplex PCR; TCRdb stores in-frame clones only, minus some. This table holds about 170,000 clones, approximately 91% found once. Sequencing was carried out using peripheral blood. These receptors came from a man between 45 and 60 years old with acute or convalescent COVID-19. Both conserved end residues are part of each CDR3. D genes are given only for firm matches. Where a row states a size, it is once, few, many or the class of an expanded clone; other rows omit it.

D gene	J gene	clone size	V gene	CDR3 DNA	CDR3 protein
TRBD1	TRBJ1-2	.	TRBV7-2	TGTGCCAGCAGCTTAGCTCCAGGGGGAGGCTATGGCTACACCTTC	CASSLAPGGGYGYTF
.	TRBJ2-3	.	TRBV7-6	TGTGCCAGCAGGCCCCCCCAGCGGTTCACAGATACGCAGTATTTT	CASRPPQRFTDTQYF
.	TRBJ1-5	.	TRBV5-5	TGTGCCAGCAGCTTGTTGGACTTACCCCAGCATTTT	CASSLLDLPQHF
.	TRBJ1-1	.	TRBV28	TGTGCCAGCAGTCCCAGCCTTACTAGAAACACTGAAGCTTTCTTT	CASSPSLTRNTEAFF
TRBD1	TRBJ1-6	.	TRBV5-1	TGCGCCAGCAGCGCCGGACAGGGCGGCTTTAATTCACCCCTCCACTTT	CASSAGQGGFNSPLHF
TRBD1	TRBJ1-1	.	TRBV19	TGTGCCAGTAGGGTCGACCACAGGGGAAGGAACACTGAAGCTTTCTTT	CASRVDHRGRNTEAFF
.	TRBJ1-5	few	TRBV30	TGTGCCTGGAGTGCCTCTACCCAATCGGGGCCCCAGCATTTT	CAWSASTQSGPQHF
.	TRBJ2-5	.	TRBV7-2	TGTGCCAGCAGCACCCGACGGACCCGGGGGACCCTTCAAGAGACCCAGTACTTC	CASSTRRTRGTLQETQYF
TRBD2	TRBJ2-3	.	TRBV11-2	TGTGCCAGCAGCTACCGCCCGACTAGCCGAAGCACAGATACGCAGTATTTT	CASSYRPTSRSTDTQYF
TRBD1	TRBJ2-5	.	TRBV28	TGTGCCAGCAGTTCGCCCGGGACAGGGAAGGAGACCCAGTACTTC	CASSSPGTGKETQYF
TRBD1	TRBJ1-4	.	TRBV28	TGTGCCAGCAGTCAGGGACAGGGGAACAGGAAACTGTTTTTT	CASSQGQGNRKLFF
.	TRBJ2-1	.	TRBV24-1	TGTGCCACCAGTGGTGCAGTCGGGACATGGAGAAATGAGCAGTTCTTC	CATSGAVGTWRNEQFF
.	TRBJ2-1	.	TRBV5-1	TGCGCCAGCAGCTTGTTAGGGGACAATGAGCAGTTCTTC	CASSLLGDNEQFF
.	TRBJ1-1	.	TRBV6-6	TGTGCCAGCAGTCCGACGAGGGGGTCAGAGAACACTGAAGCTTTCTTT	CASSPTRGSENTEAFF
.	TRBJ2-4	.	TRBV12-5	TGTGCTAGTGGTTTGGAGGGCGGGAACATTCAGTACTTC	CASGLEGGNIQYF
.	TRBJ2-7	.	TRBV5-4	TGTGCCAGCAGCTTGGCCGTAACAGCTCCCGAGCAGTACTTC	CASSLAVTAPEQYF
TRBD1	TRBJ2-2	.	TRBV7-2	TGTGCCAGCAGCTGGGGACAGGGGGGCGGGGAGCTGTTTTTT	CASSWGQGGGELFF
.	TRBJ2-2	.	TRBV18	TGTGCCAGCTCACATCGAACGGACACCGGGGAGCTGTTTTTT	CASSHRTDTGELFF
TRBD2	TRBJ2-5	.	TRBV9	TGTGCCAGCAGCGTAGGACAAGCGGGGGGGCAGGGGACCCAGTACTTC	CASSVGQAGGQGTQYF
.	TRBJ2-1	.	TRBV6-5	TGTGCCAGCAGCTACGCTGTGGGCTGGAATGAGCAGTTCTTC	CASSYAVGWNEQFF
TRBD1	TRBJ1-6	.	TRBV2	TGTGCCAGCAGGTCGACAGGGGGAGTGAATAATTCACCCCTCCACTTT	CASRSTGGVNNSPLHF
.	TRBJ2-3	.	TRBV6-5	TGTGCCAGCAGTTACCGACACCCTTCCACAGATACGCAGTATTTT	CASSYRHPSTDTQYF
.	TRBJ1-2	.	TRBV29-1	TGCAGCGTTGAAAGGGGTAGTCAGAGTTATGGCTACACCTTC	CSVERGSQSYGYTF
.	TRBJ1-4	.	TRBV14	TGTGCCAGCAGCCAAGCGTATTCCCTCAATGAAAAACTGTTTTTT	CASSQAYSLNEKLFF
TRBD1	TRBJ1-2	.	TRBV5-1	TGCGCCAGCAGCTTTAACAGGGGTGGCTATGGCTACACCTTC	CASSFNRGGYGYTF
TRBD1	TRBJ2-7	.	TRBV19	TGTGCCAGTAGTATAGAGGGACAGGGGGCGCGAGAGCAGTACTTC	CASSIEGQGAREQYF
TRBD1	TRBJ2-7	.	TRBV10-3	TGTGCCATCAGTGAGGGGGGACAGTACGAGCAGTACTTC	CAISEGGQYEQYF
.	TRBJ1-4	.	TRBV9	TGTGCCAGCAGTGAAACAGGGCATTTGAATGAAAAACTGTTTTTT	CASSETGHLNEKLFF
TRBD2	TRBJ2-1	.	TRBV3-1/TRBV3-2	TGTGCCAGCAGCCGGTGGACTAGCGGGAGCTCCTACAATGAGCAGTTCTTC	CASSRWTSGSSYNEQFF
TRBD2	TRBJ2-1	.	TRBV5-5	TGTGCCAGCAGCTTTTGGACTAGCGGGGCGGGTGAGCAGTTCTTC	CASSFWTSGAGEQFF
.	TRBJ1-3	.	TRBV2	TGTGCCAGCAGGCGCTCGGGGGGTCCTGGAAACACCATATATTTT	CASRRSGGPGNTIYF
TRBD1	TRBJ1-1	once	TRBV9	TGTGCCAGCAGCGTATACGGGACAGTTAAGGTGAACACTGAAGCTTTCTTT	CASSVYGTVKVNTEAFF
.	TRBJ2-1	once	TRBV28	TGTGCCTGCAGTCCGTCCTCCTACAATGAGCAGTTCTTC	CACSPSSYNEQFF
.	TRBJ1-5	.	TRBV6-5	TGTGCCAGCAGTTACTCGAGGGGGAATCAGCCCCAGCATTTT	CASSYSRGNQPQHF
TRBD2	TRBJ2-3	.	TRBV30	TGTGCCTGGAGTGAGGCGGGAGTCCCAGATACGCAGTATTTT	CAWSEAGVPDTQYF
.	TRBJ2-5	.	TRBV2	TGTGCCAGCAGTGGGGAAAAGGGTGCGGGGAGCCAGTACTTC	CASSGEKGAGSQYF
TRBD2	TRBJ2-1	.	TRBV5-1	TGCGCCAGCAGCTTAGTCCGACTAGCGGGGCACAATGAGCAGTTCTTC	CASSLVRLAGHNEQFF
.	TRBJ2-7	once	TRBV27	TGTGCCAGCAGTTTATCGCCGACCCTTTCCGGGGAGCAGTACTTC	CASSLSPTLSGEQYF
.	TRBJ2-2	.	TRBV14	TGTGCCAGCAGCCATTACTCGGGTGCGACAGTGAACACCGGGGAGCTGTTTTTT	CASSHYSGATVNTGELFF
TRBD1	TRBJ1-1	.	TRBV4-3	TGCGCCAGCAGCCAAGAGGGGGGACAGGGAGAAGCTTTCTTT	CASSQEGGQGEAFF